Each of the 4 T cell receptor beta chains below was sequenced from the same sample in a study of graft-versus-host responses after intestinal transplantation. The method was immunoSEQ multiplex PCR; TCRdb's version includes in-frame clones alone and lacks a portion of them. The sample contains approximately 70,000 clones, 89% of which appear only once. Their target antigens are unknown. This specimen was unstimulated CD8+ T cells sorted from spleen or lymph node cells, taken before intestinal transplant. These receptors all stem from a human donor who received an intestinal transplant.

The chain uses TRBV4-2 and TRBJ2-7; 8 bases are shared with TRBD1. Per germline, CDR1 LGHNA and CDR2 YNFKEQ. The CDR3 runs 15 residues. V was pared by 0 bases and J by 2 bases, with 3 bases of the junction left unmatched. CDR3 sequence (DNA): TGTGCCAGCAGCCAAGAGGACAGGGCCCCCTACGAGCAGTACTTC. Translated, it gives CASSQEDRAPYEQYF.

This chain's CDR3 is CASSPGQGFSYNSPLHF. The CDR3 coding sequence is TGTGCCAGCAGTCCTGGACAGGGCTTCTCCTATAATTCACCCCTCCACTTT. V and J are TRBV28 and TRBJ1-6; 8 nucleotides line up with TRBD1. Germline V gene sequence: CDR1 MDHEN, CDR2 SYDVKM. The CDR3 is made up of 17 amino acids. Unmatched junction bases numbered 6, after V lost 5 bases and J lost 0 bases.

This clone was counted once. This chain joins TRBV2 and TRBJ2-5; 8 bases match TRBD1. In germline, CDR1 is SNHLY, CDR2 FYNNEI. The trim removed 8 bases at V and 5 bases at J, leaving 16 bases unmatched. This CDR3 contains 16 residues. DNA for the CDR3: TGTGCCAGCGGAGCCGAAGAGGAGACAGGGGACGAGACCCAGTACTTC. Amino acid sequence: CASGAEEETGDETQYF.

The table lists this clone with a count of one. This chain joins TRBV6-6 and TRBJ1-5; D remains unclear. The CDR3 runs 15 residues. From germline, CDR1 is MNHNY and CDR2 SVGAGI (reference sequence). V lost 1 base and J lost 5, with 12 bases in between. Here the CDR3 reads CASSYWQVAHQPQHF. Here the CDR3 DNA reads TGTGCCAGCAGTTACTGGCAGGTTGCTCATCAGCCCCAGCATTTT.